The T cell receptor beta chain under discussion was sequenced for a study of PD-1 blockade in classical Hodgkin lymphoma. Notes on the study in general: The drivers behind the repertoire differences, possibly disease activity or prior therapy, remain undefined.

Specified time point: cycle 4 day 1 (C4D1), after about 6 weeks of nivolumab. After autologous stem cell transplantation all patients relapsed, and prior brentuximab vedotin exposure differed between cohorts. Out of thawed PBMCs, magnetic negative selection purified CD4+ T cells. The CDR3 contains 14 residues. Unmatched junction bases numbered 6, after V lost 4 bases and J lost 5 bases. The germline V gene has CDR1 SGHRS and CDR2 YFSETQ. Sequencing was performed with immunoSEQ multiplex PCR; in TCRdb, only in-frame clones are kept and a portion is missing. This table holds 25,000 to 30,000 clones, roughly 80% found once. The table lists this clone with a count of one. Its cognate antigen is unknown. Different DNA sequences within this sample yield the same CDR3.

The clonotype originates from a human donor with classical Hodgkin lymphoma. The rearrangement uses TRBV5-1 and TRBJ2-3; TRBD2 aligns across 8 bases. The specimen comprised CD4+ T cells from blood, sampled before the fourth cycle of nivolumab. The CDR3 region has the DNA TGCGCCAGCAGCCTTGGAACTAGCGGAGATACGCAGTATTTT. Protein sequence: CASSLGTSGDTQYF.